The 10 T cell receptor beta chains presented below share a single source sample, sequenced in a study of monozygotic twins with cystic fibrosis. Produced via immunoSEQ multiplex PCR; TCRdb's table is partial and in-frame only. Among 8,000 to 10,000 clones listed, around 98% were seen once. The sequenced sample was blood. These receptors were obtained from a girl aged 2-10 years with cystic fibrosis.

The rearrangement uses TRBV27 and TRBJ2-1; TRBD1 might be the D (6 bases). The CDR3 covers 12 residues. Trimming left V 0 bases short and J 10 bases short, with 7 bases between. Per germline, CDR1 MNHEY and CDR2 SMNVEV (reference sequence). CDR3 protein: CASSLSGGEQFF. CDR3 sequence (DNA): TGTGCCAGCAGTTTATCTGGGGGCGAGCAGTTCTTC.

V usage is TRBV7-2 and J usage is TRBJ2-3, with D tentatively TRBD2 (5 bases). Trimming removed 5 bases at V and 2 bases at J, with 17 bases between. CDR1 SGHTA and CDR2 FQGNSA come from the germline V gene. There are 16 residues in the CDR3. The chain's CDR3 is CASSRSASGNTDTQYF. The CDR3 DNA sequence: TGTGCCAGCAGCAGATCCGCAAGCGGAAACACAGATACGCAGTATTTT. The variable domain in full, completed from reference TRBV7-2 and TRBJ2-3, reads GAGVSQSPSNKVTEKGKDVELRCDPISGHTALYWYRQSLGQGLEFLIYFQGNSAPDKSGLPSDRFSAERTGGSVSTLTIQRTQQEDSAVYLCASSRSASGNTDTQYFGPGTRLTVL.

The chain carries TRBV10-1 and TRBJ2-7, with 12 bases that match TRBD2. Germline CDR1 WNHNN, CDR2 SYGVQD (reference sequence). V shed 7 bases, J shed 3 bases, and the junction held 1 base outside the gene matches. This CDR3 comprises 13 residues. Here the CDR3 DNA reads TGCGCCAGCATACTAGCGGGAGGCTACGAGCAGTACTTC. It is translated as CASILAGGYEQYF.

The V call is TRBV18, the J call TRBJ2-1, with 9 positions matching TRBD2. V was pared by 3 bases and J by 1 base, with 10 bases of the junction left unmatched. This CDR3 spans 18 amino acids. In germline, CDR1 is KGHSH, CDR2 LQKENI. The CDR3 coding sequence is TGTGCCAGCTCACCTTTGAATAGCGGGAGAAGGTCCTACAATGAGCAGTTCTTC. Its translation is CASSPLNSGRRSYNEQFF.

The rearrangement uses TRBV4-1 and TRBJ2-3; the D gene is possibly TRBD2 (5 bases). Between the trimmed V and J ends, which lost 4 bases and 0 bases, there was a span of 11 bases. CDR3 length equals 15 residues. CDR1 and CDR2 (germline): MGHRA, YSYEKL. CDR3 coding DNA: TGCGCCAGCAGCCTCCGGACTCTTAGCACAGATACGCAGTATTTT. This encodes CASSLRTLSTDTQYF.

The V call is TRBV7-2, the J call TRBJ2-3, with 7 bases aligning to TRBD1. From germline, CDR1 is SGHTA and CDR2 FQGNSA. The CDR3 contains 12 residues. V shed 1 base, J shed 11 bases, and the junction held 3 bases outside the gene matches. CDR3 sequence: CASSLDRDRQYF. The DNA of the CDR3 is TGTGCCAGCAGCTTAGATCGGGACAGGCAGTATTTT.

CDR3 in DNA: TGTGCCAGTACTCCATTAGTCCAGGGACTGCCCCAGCATTTT. Its protein is CASTPLVQGLPQHF. The V call is TRBV19, the J call TRBJ1-5; a weak D match, TRBD1 (5 bases). From germline, CDR1 is LNHDA and CDR2 SQIVND (reference sequence). V was cut by 7 bases and J by 9 bases, with 19 bases left in between. The CDR3 sequence is 14 residues long.

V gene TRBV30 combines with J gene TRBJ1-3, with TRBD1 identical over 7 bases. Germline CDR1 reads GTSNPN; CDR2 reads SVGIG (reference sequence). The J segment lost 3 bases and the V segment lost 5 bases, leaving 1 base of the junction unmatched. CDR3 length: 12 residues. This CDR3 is CAWDRDGNTIYF. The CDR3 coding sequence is TGTGCCTGGGACAGGGATGGAAACACCATATATTTT.

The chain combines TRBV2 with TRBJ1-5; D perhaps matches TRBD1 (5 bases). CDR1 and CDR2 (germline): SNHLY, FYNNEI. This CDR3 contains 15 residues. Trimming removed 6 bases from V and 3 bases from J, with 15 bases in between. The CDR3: CASRQLGATNQPQHF. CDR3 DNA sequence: TGTGCCAGCAGGCAATTAGGGGCGACCAATCAGCCCCAGCATTTT.

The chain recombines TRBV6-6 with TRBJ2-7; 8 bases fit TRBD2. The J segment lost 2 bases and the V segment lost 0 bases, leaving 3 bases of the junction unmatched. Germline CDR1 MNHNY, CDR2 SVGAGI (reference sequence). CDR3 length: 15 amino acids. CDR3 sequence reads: CASSYSGGRTYEQYF. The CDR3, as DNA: TGTGCCAGCAGTTACTCGGGCGGGAGGACCTACGAGCAGTACTTC.